One sample yielded the 32 T cell receptor beta chains listed below, sequenced in a study of blood T cell repertoires in COVID-19. Method: immunoSEQ multiplex PCR; TCRdb's copy keeps in-frame clones and lacks some. This sample has 100,000 to 120,000 clones, with around 79% found just once. The sample was peripheral blood. These receptors were collected from a woman older than 75 with active or convalescent COVID-19.

The rearrangement links TRBV7-2 to TRBJ2-4; 9 positions agree with TRBD1. J lost 1 base, V lost 4 bases, and 11 bases had no gene match. The CDR3 is 18 residues long. The germline gives CDR1 SGHTA, CDR2 FQGNSA. CDR3 residues: CASSSFRQGDLAKNIQYF. Here the CDR3 DNA reads TGTGCCAGCAGCTCATTTCGACAGGGGGACTTGGCCAAAAACATTCAGTACTTC.

This rearrangement joins TRBV19 to TRBJ2-6, with TRBD1 matching over 9 bases. The CDR3 consists of 19 residues. Per germline, CDR1 LNHDA and CDR2 SQIVND (reference sequence). After removal of 3 bases from V and 0 bases from J, the junction contained 9 bases not matched to a gene. The CDR3 bases are TGTGCCAGTAGTATCCAACAGGGGGCATTCGGCTCTGGGGCCAACGTCCTGACTTTC. Amino acids: CASSIQQGAFGSGANVLTF.

The chain employs TRBV7-6 and TRBJ1-5; 8 positions match TRBD1. There are 15 residues in the CDR3. J gave up 5 bases and V 1 base, and 4 bases lay outside the gene matches. Germline CDR1 SGHVS, CDR2 FNYEAQ. In DNA, the CDR3 is TGTGCCAGCAGCTTAGGGGCAGGGGGCGATCAGCCCCAGCATTTT. It is translated as CASSLGAGGDQPQHF.

V gene TRBV9 combines with J gene TRBJ1-2; weak D call: TRBD1 (5 bases). CDR3 length: 13 amino acids. V was pared by 1 base and J by 4 bases, with 8 bases between. Germline V gene sequence: CDR1 SGDLS, CDR2 YYNGEE. The CDR3 reads CASSVSGGYGYTF. CDR3 nucleotide sequence: TGTGCCAGCAGCGTATCGGGGGGCTATGGCTACACCTTC.

The table lists this clone with a count of one. The V and J genes are TRBV7-9 and TRBJ1-2; D might be TRBD1 (5 bases). Trimming stripped 4 bases from V and 3 bases from J, with 12 bases between. CDR1 is SEHNR and CDR2 is FQNEAQ in the germline V gene (reference sequence). This CDR3 is 14 amino acids long. CDR3 nucleotide sequence: TGTGCCAGCAGCTCTACAGGCTCACACTATGGCTACACCTTC. Amino acids: CASSSTGSHYGYTF.

The chain employs TRBV30 and TRBJ1-6; 8 bases match TRBD1. CDR1 and CDR2 from the germline V gene are GTSNPN and SVGIG (reference sequence). This CDR3 region has 15 residues. Germline trimming cut 2 bases from V and 8 bases from J; bases unmatched to any gene: 8. CDR3: CAWSPPDRGDSPLHF. CDR3 coding DNA: TGTGCCTGGAGTCCCCCCGACAGGGGTGATTCACCCCTCCACTTT. The variable domain in full, completed from reference TRBV30 and TRBJ1-6, reads SQTIHQWPATLVQPVGSPLSLECTVEGTSNPNLYWYRQAAGRGLQLLFYSVGIGQISSEVPQNLSASRPQDRQFILSSKKLLLSDSGFYLCAWSPPDRGDSPLHFGNGTRLTVT.

The chain couples TRBV4-2 to TRBJ2-3; D unclear. V shed 1 base and J shed 0 bases, with 8 bases lying between them. Germline loops: CDR1 LGHNA, CDR2 YNFKEQ. The CDR3 sequence is 15 residues long. The CDR3 nucleotides read TGTGCCAGCAGCCAAGCCCAGGCTAGCACAGATACGCAGTATTTT. Its protein product is CASSQAQASTDTQYF.

This sequence joins TRBV5-1 and TRBJ2-2; TRBD2 matches 7 bases. Germline V gives CDR1 SGHRS, CDR2 YFSETQ. CDR3 length equals 14 residues. Unmatched junction bases numbered 5, after V lost 2 bases and J lost 7 bases. In nucleotides, the CDR3 is TGCGCCAGCAGCTTTGCGGGAGCAATCGGGGAGCTGTTTTTT. As protein: CASSFAGAIGELFF.

The chain couples TRBV18 to TRBJ1-4; D remains ambiguous. CDR1 KGHSH and CDR2 LQKENI come from the germline V gene. Trimming shortened V by 3 bases and J by 7 bases, and 15 bases separated the two germline ends. The CDR3 loop spans 15 amino acids. This CDR3 reads CASSPWSIEIEKLFF. Written as DNA, the CDR3 is TGTGCCAGCTCACCTTGGTCGATCGAGATTGAAAAACTGTTTTTT.

This chain connects TRBV5-4 to TRBJ2-5; TRBD2 agrees at 12 bases. Germline assignment: CDR1 SGHNT and CDR2 YYREEE (reference sequence). V was pared by 0 bases and J by 4 bases, with 4 bases of the junction left unmatched. This CDR3 has 16 residues. The CDR3: CASSLASGRATETQYF. The CDR3 nucleotides read TGTGCCAGCAGCTTGGCTAGCGGGAGGGCCACAGAGACCCAGTACTTC.

This chain joins TRBV28 and TRBJ1-4; D is perhaps TRBD1 (5 bases). V gave up 6 bases and J gave up 2 bases, with 16 bases separating them. CDR3 length equals 16 residues. The germline V gene encodes CDR1 MDHEN and CDR2 SYDVKM. In DNA, the CDR3 is TGTGCCAGCAGGCCCTTCTCAGGGACTACTAATGAAAAACTGTTTTTT. As protein: CASRPFSGTTNEKLFF.

This chain uses TRBV7-2 with TRBJ1-2, with TRBD1 matching 9 bases. Trimming removed 1 base from V and 3 bases from J; junction bases left unmatched: 6. CDR1 SGHTA and CDR2 FQGNSA come from the germline V gene. The CDR3 sequence is 16 residues long. CDR3 loop: CASSLGGGQGYYGYTF. CDR3 nucleotide sequence: TGTGCCAGCAGCTTAGGGGGCGGACAGGGGTACTATGGCTACACCTTC.

The chain couples TRBV7-3 to TRBJ2-1; TRBD2 matches 8 bases. Germline-derived CDR1 and CDR2 are SGHTA and FQGTGA. This CDR3 spans 14 amino acids. V lost 9 bases and J lost 6; bases outside the gene matches: 10. CDR3 bases: TGTGCCAGTAAACTAGCGGCCCCCGCCAATGAGCAGTTCTTC. Protein product: CASKLAAPANEQFF.

There are a few counts of this clone. The chain recombines TRBV9 with TRBJ2-5; 13 bases line up with TRBD2. The CDR3 sequence is 16 residues long. The germline V gene encodes CDR1 SGDLS and CDR2 YYNGEE. J was trimmed by 4 bases and V by 2 bases; bases with no gene match: 5. This CDR3 is CASSVTSGREIETQYF. Here the CDR3 DNA reads TGTGCCAGCAGCGTCACTAGCGGGAGGGAGATAGAGACCCAGTACTTC.

The rearrangement uses TRBV5-1 and TRBJ2-5, with 12 bases fitting TRBD1. V lost 4 bases to trimming and J lost 5 bases; unmatched junction nucleotides: 6. CDR1 is SGHRS and CDR2 is YFSETQ in the germline V gene. The CDR3 is 15 residues long. The CDR3 protein is CASSHGTGGSETQYF. For the CDR3, the DNA is TGCGCCAGCAGCCATGGGACAGGGGGCTCGGAGACCCAGTACTTC.

The chain is built from TRBV2 and TRBJ2-6; no clear D gene. CDR1 SNHLY and CDR2 FYNNEI come from the germline V gene. The CDR3 contains 14 residues. Between the trimmed V and J ends, which lost 6 bases and 1 base, there was a span of 7 bases. The CDR3 DNA sequence: TGTGCCAGCAGCAGTGGTTCTGGGGCCAACGTCCTGACTTTC. Its translation is CASSSGSGANVLTF.

The chain joins TRBV6-5 to TRBJ2-5; 7 bases map to TRBD2. Germline assignment: CDR1 MNHEY and CDR2 SVGAGI. This CDR3 has 14 residues. J was trimmed by 4 bases and V by 8 bases; bases with no gene match: 10. CDR3 nucleotide sequence: TGTGCCAGCGCTAGAGGGACGGGGGGAGAGACCCAGTACTTC. Translated: CASARGTGGETQYF.

The CDR3 DNA is TGTGCCAGCAGTTACTATCCAGGCCGCGATGGCTACACCTTC. Its protein is CASSYYPGRDGYTF. The chain joins TRBV6-6 to TRBJ1-2; no firm D call. Trimming removed 1 base from V and 6 bases from J, with 12 bases in between. This CDR3 spans 14 amino acids. Germline V gene data show CDR1 as MNHNY and CDR2 as SVGAGI (reference sequence).

In this sample, this clone turned up a few times. The V and J genes are TRBV7-8 and TRBJ2-1; 8 nucleotides line up with TRBD2. In germline, CDR1 is SGHVS, CDR2 FQNEAQ. The CDR3 contains 17 residues. J was trimmed by 0 bases and V by 3 bases; bases with no gene match: 7. CDR3 region: CASSFNGRAHSYNEQFF. CDR3 in DNA: TGTGCCAGCAGCTTCAACGGGAGGGCCCACTCCTACAATGAGCAGTTCTTC.

This clone was recorded once. The chain recombines TRBV11-1 with TRBJ2-2, with TRBD1 identical over 8 bases. The trim removed 5 bases at V and 6 bases at J, leaving 8 bases unmatched. CDR3 length: 15 amino acids. Germline values: CDR1 SGHAT, CDR2 FQDESV (reference sequence). The CDR3 DNA reads as TGTGCCAGCAGCACCCGACAGGGGCGCGCCGGGGAGCTGTTTTTT. It is translated as CASSTRQGRAGELFF.

The CDR3 DNA reads as TGTGCCAGCCGGGACTTTCAAGCCGGGGAGCTGTTTTTT. Amino acids: CASRDFQAGELFF. This chain connects TRBV11-2 to TRBJ2-2; weak D call: TRBD2 (6 bases). V was cut by 8 bases and J by 6 bases, with 13 bases left in between. From germline, CDR1 is SGHAT and CDR2 FQNNGV. The CDR3 is 13 amino acids. Combining the CDR3 with reference TRBV11-2 and TRBJ2-2 gives the whole variable domain EAGVAQSPRYKIIEKRQSVAFWCNPISGHATLYWYQQILGQGPKLLIQFQNNGVVDDSQLPKDRFSAERLKGVDSTLKIQPAKLEDSAVYLCASRDFQAGELFFGEGSRLTVL.

The chain is built from TRBV9 and TRBJ2-7; D perhaps matches TRBD1 (6 bases). Germline V gives CDR1 SGDLS, CDR2 YYNGEE. CDR3 length: 15 residues. Trimming shortened V by 3 bases and J by 4 bases, and 17 bases separated the two germline ends. CDR3 region: CASSAHRDKGYEQYF. The CDR3 DNA is TGTGCCAGCAGCGCCCACAGGGACAAAGGGTACGAGCAGTACTTC.

This clone appeared once. The rearrangement uses TRBV5-1 and TRBJ2-1, with 12 bases identical to TRBD1. CDR3 length: 15 residues. Germline V gene sequence: CDR1 SGHRS, CDR2 YFSETQ. With 3 bases clipped from V and 5 bases from J, the junction kept 3 bases outside the gene matches. The CDR3 region is CASSWGQGADNEQFF. The CDR3 nucleotides are TGCGCCAGCAGCTGGGGACAGGGGGCCGACAATGAGCAGTTCTTC.

CDR3 bases: TGCAGCGTCTGGACAGGGGGTCAACAGACCCAGTACTTC. This encodes CSVWTGGQQTQYF. The chain links TRBV29-1 to TRBJ2-5; 10 nucleotides line up with TRBD1. Trimming at V came to 6 bases and at J to 6 bases, leaving 7 bases not matched to a gene. There are 13 residues in the CDR3. Germline V gene lookup returns CDR1 SQVTM and CDR2 ANQGSEA. Supplemented by reference TRBV29-1 and TRBJ2-5, the full variable domain reads SAVISQKPSRDICQRGTSLTIQCQVDSQVTMMFWYRQQPGQSLTLIATANQGSEATYESGFVIDKFPISRPNLTFSTLTVSNMSPEDSSIYLCSVWTGGQQTQYFGPGTRLLVL.

The chain carries TRBV5-6 and TRBJ2-1; TRBD2 matches 15 bases. There are 15 residues in the CDR3. Germline CDR1 SGHDT, CDR2 YYEEEE. The V segment lost 5 bases and the J segment 12 bases; nucleotides outside the gene matches: 9. CDR3 in DNA: TGTGCCAGCAGTTGGGGGACTAGCGGGAGGCCTTCGCAGTTCTTC. This translates into CASSWGTSGRPSQFF.

V gene TRBV5-1 combines with J gene TRBJ1-1, with 8 bases aligning to TRBD1. CDR3 length: 15 amino acids. V shed 5 bases and J 1 base; nucleotides not matched to a gene: 7. Germline V gene data show CDR1 as SGHRS and CDR2 as YFSETQ. DNA of the CDR3: TGCGCCAGCAGGAACCTACAGGGGGGGAACACTGAAGCTTTCTTT. Protein: CASRNLQGGNTEAFF.

The chain has TRBV6-2 or TRBV6-3 and TRBJ1-1; 9 nucleotides agree with TRBD1. The germline V gene encodes CDR1 MNHEY and CDR2 SVGEGT. The V gene end was trimmed by 2 bases and the J gene end by 7 bases; junction bases not matched to a gene: 2. This CDR3 has 13 residues. The CDR3 loop is CASSYRDRVEAFF. The CDR3 nucleotides are TGTGCCAGCAGTTACAGGGACAGGGTTGAAGCTTTCTTT.

The chain is built from TRBV7-9 and TRBJ2-1, with TRBD1 identical over 7 bases. CDR1 is SEHNR, CDR2 FQNEAQ, per germline (reference sequence). CDR3 size: 17 residues. V was pared by 5 bases and J by 1 base, with 11 bases of the junction left unmatched. The CDR3 sequence is CASSPERGRGSYNEQFF. CDR3 sequence (DNA): TGTGCCAGCAGCCCAGAACGGGGCAGGGGGTCCTACAATGAGCAGTTCTTC.

The chain uses TRBV9 and TRBJ2-7; TRBD2 matches 13 bases. The CDR3 runs 18 residues. Germline V gene data show CDR1 as SGDLS and CDR2 as YYNGEE. The junction had 12 bases not matched to a gene; V was cut back by 4 bases and J by 2 bases. The CDR3 DNA is TGTGCCAGCAGCCCCCGCCCCCCGGGACTAGCGGGAACCTACGAGCAGTACTTC. Protein sequence: CASSPRPPGLAGTYEQYF.

V usage is TRBV5-1 and J usage is TRBJ2-3; 14 positions agree with TRBD2. V lost 0 bases and J lost 14; bases outside the gene matches: 8. The CDR3 runs to 15 residues. Germline V lookup: CDR1 SGHRS, CDR2 YFSETQ. CDR3 sequence reads: CASSLAGLAGESPYF. CDR3 coding DNA: TGCGCCAGCAGCTTGGCGGGACTAGCGGGAGAGTCTCCGTATTTT.

The rearrangement links TRBV12-3 or TRBV12-4 to TRBJ1-1; D remains unclear. The ends were cut back, 3 bases at V and 5 bases at J, with 10 bases in the middle. The CDR3 is made up of 13 amino acids. CDR3 DNA sequence: TGTGCCAGCAGTTTGTTGGGAGGTACTGAAGCTTTCTTT. Amino acid sequence: CASSLLGGTEAFF.

This chain joins TRBV2 and TRBJ1-1, with D unresolved. The CDR3 spans 13 residues. The V gene lost 7 bases and the J gene lost 5 bases, with 14 bases spanning the gap. Per germline, CDR1 SNHLY and CDR2 FYNNEI. CDR3 DNA sequence: TGTGCCAGCAACCTCGGCGGCGGGACTGAAGCTTTCTTT. Translating it yields CASNLGGGTEAFF.